What follows are 12 T cell receptor beta chains derived from one specimen sequenced in a study of OX40 agonist ivuxolimab in advanced cancers. Library preparation employed the immunoSEQ multiplex PCR assay. The table was pulled from immuneACCESS by TCRdb, which kept in-frame rearrangements only. Such tables lose some clones; where checked, under half of the loss comes from unresolved V genes, and the rest has no known cause. This sample comprises tens of thousands of clones, about 88% of them detected only once. In total, the top ten clones hold around 31% of the sample. Sequenced material: CD4+ or CD8+ T cells sorted from blood, taken in a trial of the OX40 agonist ivuxolimab. Source of these receptors: an adult with an advanced solid tumor such as melanoma, head and neck, liver or kidney cancer.

There are a few counts of this clone. The chain joins TRBV29-1 to TRBJ1-2; 7 bases are a match to TRBD1. The germline gives CDR1 SQVTM, CDR2 ANQGSEA. This CDR3 has 12 residues. Germline trimming cut 7 bases from V and 4 bases from J; bases unmatched to any gene: 6. The CDR3 sequence: CSAKTGLYGYTF. DNA for the CDR3: TGCAGCGCCAAGACAGGGCTCTATGGCTACACCTTC.

The chain couples TRBV21-1 to TRBJ1-6; TRBD1, as called in the table, went unchecked against the DNA. TRBV21-1 is given as a pseudogene. The CDR3 runs to 15 residues. CDR3 in amino acids: CASSNRTVFNSPLHF. CDR3 nucleotides: TGTGCCAGCAGCAACCGGACAGTCTTTAATTCACCCCTCCACTTT.

V and J are TRBV5-8 and TRBJ1-2; maybe TRBD1 (5 bases). Germline loops: CDR1 SGHTS, CDR2 YDEGEE. Trimming took off 0 bases at V and 8 bases at J, with 14 bases between the two ends. This CDR3 spans 14 amino acids. DNA for the CDR3: TGTGCCAGCAGCTTGGCCGGGAGGGGTGCGGGCTACACCTTC. Translating it yields CASSLAGRGAGYTF.

This rearrangement joins TRBV6-6 to TRBJ2-4; no firm D call. This CDR3 has 16 residues. The V gene's germline CDR1 is MNHNY and CDR2 SVGAGI (reference sequence). Trimming took 3 bases from V and 0 from J, leaving 12 bases between them. DNA for the CDR3: TGTGCCAGCAGTTATTCTGCCGAGCTAGCCAAAAACATTCAGTACTTC. Its protein product is CASSYSAELAKNIQYF.

This rearrangement joins TRBV5-5 to TRBJ2-7; the D gene is possibly TRBD2 (5 bases). V was clipped by 4 bases and J by 3 bases, with 11 bases between them. The V gene's germline CDR1 is SGHKS and CDR2 YYEKEE (reference sequence). The CDR3 runs 13 residues. The CDR3 bases are TGTGCCAGCAGCCAGGCGGGTATCTACGAGCAGTACTTC. Encoded protein: CASSQAGIYEQYF. Supplemented by reference TRBV5-5 and TRBJ2-7, the full variable domain reads DAGVTQSPTHLIKTRGQQVTLRCSPISGHKSVSWYQQVLGQGPQFIFQYYEKEERGRGNFPDRFSARQFPNYSSELNVNALLLGDSALYLCASSQAGIYEQYFGPGTRLTVT.

The chain recombines TRBV5-1 with TRBJ2-3, with D possibly matching TRBD1 (5 bases). With 0 bases removed from V and 0 bases from J, the gap between germline ends came to 8 bases. The CDR3 runs 15 residues. Germline loops: CDR1 SGHRS, CDR2 YFSETQ. CDR3 sequence: CASSLVSGSTDTQYF. The DNA of the CDR3 is TGCGCCAGCAGCTTGGTGTCAGGGAGCACAGATACGCAGTATTTT.

The rearrangement joins TRBV6-6 to TRBJ2-7, with unresolved D. Trimming removed 6 bases from V and 0 bases from J, with 15 bases in between. From germline, CDR1 is MNHNY and CDR2 SVGAGI (reference sequence). The length of the CDR3 is 15 residues. CDR3 sequence: CASRHSVPISYEQYF. CDR3 DNA: TGTGCCAGCAGACACAGCGTTCCGATCTCCTACGAGCAGTACTTC.

Turning to this clone: Other DNA sequences from this sample encode an identical CDR3 as well. The gene calls are TRBV6-5 and TRBJ1-1; maybe TRBD1 (6 bases). This CDR3 comprises 13 residues. The V end was cut by 4 bases, the J end by 1 base, with 7 bases between. Looked up from germline, CDR1 is MNHEY and CDR2 is SVGAGI. The CDR3 region has the DNA TGTGCCAGCAGTTCGGGACAGAACACTGAAGCTTTCTTT. Translating it yields CASSSGQNTEAFF.

The chain links TRBV27 to TRBJ1-1, with D possibly TRBD1 on 6 matching bases. The CDR3 sequence is 12 residues long. V shed 5 bases and J shed 5 bases, with 9 bases lying between them. The germline V gene has CDR1 MNHEY and CDR2 SMNVEV (reference sequence). The CDR3 nucleotides read TGTGCCAGCAGTGGGGGGCCTACTGAAGCTTTCTTT. Amino acid sequence: CASSGGPTEAFF.

The chain has TRBV5-5 and TRBJ1-1, with a tentative D call TRBD1 (5 bases). V lost 4 bases to trimming and J lost 5 bases, with 18 bases between them. Germline V CDR1 and CDR2: SGHKS, YYEKEE (reference sequence). The CDR3 covers 15 residues. This CDR3 is CASSTEWQGWTEAFF. The CDR3 DNA reads TGTGCCAGCAGCACGGAGTGGCAGGGTTGGACTGAAGCTTTCTTT.

The genes are TRBV6-5 and TRBJ2-7, with no clear D. Deletions cut 7 bases from V and 3 bases from J, with 13 bases between. There are 13 residues in the CDR3. Germline V gene data show CDR1 as MNHEY and CDR2 as SVGAGI. The CDR3 reads CASINPVDYEQYF. As DNA, the CDR3 is TGTGCCAGCATAAATCCCGTCGACTACGAGCAGTACTTC.

This clone occurred a few times. The chain combines TRBV6-5 with TRBJ2-1, with 10 bases matching TRBD2. Looked up from germline, CDR1 is MNHEY and CDR2 is SVGAGI. This CDR3 region has 15 residues. Losses at the gene ends were 8 bases for V and 2 bases for J; bases not matched to a gene: 6. CDR3 bases: TGTGCCAGCCACCGTACTAGCGGGACCTACAATGAGCAGTTCTTC. This gives the protein CASHRTSGTYNEQFF.